The 31 T cell receptor beta chains given below trace back to one sample, sequenced in a study of graft-versus-host responses after intestinal transplantation. Sequenced by immunoSEQ multiplex PCR; TCRdb stores in-frame clones only, minus some. Of about 5,000 clones detected, just over 70% appear once; the ten largest clones hold under 45%. The sequencing here drew on PBMCs, taken almost 330 days after intestinal transplant. The receptors here all came from a human patient who received an intestinal transplant, so some T cells may come from the graft donor.

The chain has TRBV6-5 and TRBJ2-7; 9 positions match TRBD1. After removal of 2 bases from V and 4 bases from J, the junction contained 3 bases not matched to a gene. This CDR3 comprises 14 residues. CDR1 is MNHEY and CDR2 is SVGAGI in the germline V gene. The CDR3 bases are TGTGCCAGCAGTTACCGGGGGACAGGGTACGAGCAGTACTTC. Translation: CASSYRGTGYEQYF.

This clone came up once. V usage is TRBV25-1 and J usage is TRBJ1-4; 8 bases fit TRBD1. Germline CDR1 and CDR2: MGHDK and SYGVNS. The CDR3 loop spans 15 amino acids. The J segment lost 6 bases and the V segment lost 8 bases, leaving 11 bases of the junction unmatched. In DNA, the CDR3 is TGTGCCAGCCTGGGACAGGACCCAGGGGATGAAAAACTGTTTTTT. It encodes CASLGQDPGDEKLFF.

J is TRBJ2-5 and V is TRBV18, with 7 bases aligning to TRBD1. Trimming cost V 6 bases and J 5 bases; bases outside gene matches: 6. The CDR3 extends over 13 amino acids. Germline CDR1 reads KGHSH; CDR2 reads LQKENI. In DNA form, the CDR3 reads TGTGCCAGCTCTCGACAGGGTCAGGAGACCCAGTACTTC. Translation: CASSRQGQETQYF.

The chain links TRBV27 to TRBJ2-2, with D unclear. The CDR3 consists of 14 residues. Germline V gives CDR1 MNHEY, CDR2 SMNVEV (reference sequence). The ends were cut back, 3 bases at V and 3 bases at J, with 8 bases in the middle. CDR3 sequence: CASSLLGHTGELFF. The CDR3 DNA reads as TGTGCCAGCAGTTTGCTAGGTCACACCGGGGAGCTGTTTTTT.

CDR3 region: CASSLGRDFTSYEQYF. In DNA, the CDR3 is TGTGCCAGCAGCTTAGGCCGGGACTTTACCTCCTACGAGCAGTACTTC. This chain links TRBV13 with TRBJ2-7, with D maybe TRBD2 (6 bases). The germline V and J ends were trimmed by 0 bases and 0 bases, with 12 bases remaining between them. This CDR3 spans 16 amino acids. The germline gives CDR1 PRHDT, CDR2 FYEKMQ (reference sequence).

This clone was seen a few times. Only one base separates this from a far larger clonotype, so it likely reflects a read error. This rearrangement joins TRBV7-8 to TRBJ1-4, with a tentative D call TRBD1 (5 bases). CDR3 length: 17 amino acids. In germline, CDR1 is SGHVS, CDR2 FQNEAQ. The DNA of the CDR3 is TGTGCCAGCAGCCTCCTGGGGTTGGGGCCGGCTAATGAAAAACTGGTTTTT. Its translation is CASSLLGLGPANEKLVF. Variable domain in full (rest from reference TRBV7-8 and TRBJ1-4): GAGVSQSPRYKVAKRGQDVALRCDPISGHVSLFWYQQALGQGPEFLTYFQNEAQLDKSGLPSDRFFAERPEGSVSTLKIQRTQQEDSAVYLCASSLLGLGPANEKLVFGSGTQLSVL.

The chain combines TRBV5-8 with TRBJ1-2; D is uncertain. V lost 5 bases, J lost 3 bases, and 11 bases lay in between. The germline CDR1 and CDR2 sequences are SGHTS and YDEGEE. The CDR3 spans 13 residues. The DNA of the CDR3 is TGTGCCAGCAGTTCTTCAGTAGACTATGGCTACACCTTC. Its protein product is CASSSSVDYGYTF.

V is TRBV4-3 and J is TRBJ1-6; TRBD1 might be the D (5 bases). This CDR3 region has 14 residues. Germline CDR1 is LGHNA and CDR2 is YSLEER. Trimming took 0 bases from V and 5 from J, leaving 5 bases between them. CDR3 coding DNA: TGCGCCAGCAGCCAAGAGGGGGATAATTCACCCCTCCACTTT. Protein product: CASSQEGDNSPLHF.

This chain uses TRBV5-6 with TRBJ1-1, with TRBD1 matching over 9 bases. Germline loops: CDR1 SGHDT, CDR2 YYEEEE. V trimming: 5 bases; J trimming: 5 bases; junction bases outside the gene matches: 7. The CDR3 is made up of 14 amino acids. The CDR3 DNA sequence: TGTGCCAGCAGTCGCCGGGACAGGGAGACTGAAGCTTTCTTT. Its protein product is CASSRRDRETEAFF.

This rearrangement joins TRBV7-8 to TRBJ1-1; D may be TRBD1 (5 bases). V was cut by 5 bases and J by 5 bases, with 18 bases left in between. The CDR3 runs 15 residues. Germline values: CDR1 SGHVS, CDR2 FQNEAQ. In nucleotides, the CDR3 is TGTGCCAGCAGCCCAGTATCAGGGCTGGGTACTGAAGCTTTCTTT. Residues: CASSPVSGLGTEAFF.

The chain is built from TRBV4-3 and TRBJ2-3; 11 nucleotides align to TRBD2. V trimming: 0 bases; J trimming: 4 bases; junction bases outside the gene matches: 3. This CDR3 has 16 residues. Germline CDR1 reads LGHNA; CDR2 reads YSLEER. The CDR3 protein is CASSQELAGGPDTQYF. CDR3 DNA: TGCGCCAGCAGCCAAGAATTAGCGGGGGGGCCAGATACGCAGTATTTT.

This clone has only a few counts. The rearrangement uses TRBV18 and TRBJ2-5; D unclear. CDR3 length: 15 amino acids. Trimming stripped 0 bases from V and 1 base from J, with 9 bases between. Germline loops: CDR1 KGHSH, CDR2 LQKENI. The CDR3 DNA sequence: TGTGCCAGCTCACCACCGGCAGGCCTCCAAGAGACCCAGTACTTC. Protein sequence: CASSPPAGLQETQYF.

The CDR3 is CASSRGGDTQYF. Written as DNA, the CDR3 is TGCGCCAGCAGCCGTGGTGGAGATACGCAGTATTTT. The chain couples TRBV4-3 to TRBJ2-3; the D is unclear. V was pared by 4 bases and J by 5 bases, with 7 bases between. Germline assignment: CDR1 LGHNA and CDR2 YSLEER. CDR3 size: 12 residues.

The chain combines TRBV7-2 with TRBJ2-2; the D gene is possibly TRBD2 (6 bases). The length of the CDR3 is 15 residues. V was pared by 3 bases and J by 1 base, with 9 bases between. CDR1 is SGHTA, CDR2 FQGNSA, per germline. The CDR3 is CASSLGLLNTGELFF. CDR3 nucleotides: TGTGCCAGCAGCTTGGGACTCTTGAACACCGGGGAGCTGTTTTTT.

This rearrangement joins TRBV7-2 to TRBJ2-5; D is ambiguous. The J call may be in error: the DNA end matches TRBJ2-7 better. In germline, CDR1 is SGHTA, CDR2 FQGNSA. There are 17 residues in the CDR3. This CDR3 is CASSLKWAGQIAYEQYF. The CDR3 bases are TGTGCCAGCAGCTTAAAATGGGCAGGCCAAATAGCCTACGAGCAGTACTTC.

The V call is TRBV6-5, the J call TRBJ1-1; D remains ambiguous. This CDR3 contains 13 residues. From germline, CDR1 is MNHEY and CDR2 SVGAGI. V was trimmed by 2 bases and J by 1 base, leaving 5 bases between them. The CDR3 sequence is CASSYGGNTEAFF. CDR3 in DNA: TGTGCCAGCAGTTACGGCGGGAACACTGAAGCTTTCTTT.

The chain links TRBV6-4 to TRBJ1-6; 8 bases are a match to TRBD1. Unmatched junction bases numbered 7, after V lost 6 bases and J lost 9 bases. CDR1 is MRHNA and CDR2 is SNTAGT in the germline V gene. The CDR3 totals 14 residues. This CDR3 is CASREQGDGSPLHF. CDR3 bases: TGTGCCAGCAGGGAACAGGGGGATGGTTCACCCCTCCACTTT.

This chain joins TRBV4-3 and TRBJ2-6; TRBD1 matches at 7 bases. The CDR3 spans 18 residues. V shed 0 bases and J 3 bases; nucleotides not matched to a gene: 8. Germline V CDR1 and CDR2: LGHNA, YSLEER. The CDR3 region is CASSQEDEGANGANVLTF. DNA for the CDR3: TGCGCCAGCAGCCAAGAAGACGAGGGGGCGAATGGGGCCAACGTCCTGACTTTC.

This sequence joins TRBV9 and TRBJ2-1; D remains ambiguous. V lost 0 bases and J lost 0, with 4 bases in between. The CDR3 length is 14 residues. Germline V gene data show CDR1 as SGDLS and CDR2 as YYNGEE. The CDR3 region has the DNA TGTGCCAGCAGCGTAGGCGTCTCCTACAATGAGCAGTTCTTC. Translated, it gives CASSVGVSYNEQFF.

The chain combines TRBV4-3 with TRBJ2-7, with TRBD2 identical over 10 bases. This CDR3 has 16 amino acids. The germline CDR1 and CDR2 sequences are LGHNA and YSLEER. Trimming at V came to 3 bases and at J to 1 base, leaving 6 bases not matched to a gene. CDR3 in amino acids: CASSHHLAGESYEQYF. In nucleotides, the CDR3 is TGCGCCAGCAGCCACCACCTAGCGGGGGAGTCCTACGAGCAGTACTTC.

The V gene is TRBV6-1, the J gene TRBJ1-2, with 8 positions matching TRBD1. There are 11 residues in the CDR3. The germline V gene has CDR1 MNHNS and CDR2 SASEGT. Losses at the gene ends were 11 bases for V and 9 bases for J; bases not matched to a gene: 8. CDR3 nucleotides: TGTGCCGCCAGTCGGGACAGGAGCTACACCTTC. Translated: CAASRDRSYTF.

The J gene is TRBJ2-2, the V gene TRBV7-2; TRBD1 agrees at 12 bases. V lost 5 bases to trimming and J lost 5 bases; unmatched junction nucleotides: 9. The CDR3 consists of 17 residues. Germline V gene sequence: CDR1 SGHTA, CDR2 FQGNSA. The CDR3 reads CASSGGDRGLETGELFF. CDR3 sequence (DNA): TGTGCCAGCAGCGGGGGGGACAGGGGGCTAGAAACCGGGGAGCTGTTTTTT. The whole variable domain, filled in from reference TRBV7-2 and TRBJ2-2, reads GAGVSQSPSNKVTEKGKDVELRCDPISGHTALYWYRQSLGQGLEFLIYFQGNSAPDKSGLPSDRFSAERTGGSVSTLTIQRTQQEDSAVYLCASSGGDRGLETGELFFGEGSRLTVL.

The gene calls are TRBV19 and TRBJ1-1; unclear D gene. The CDR3 extends over 12 amino acids. Germline assignment: CDR1 LNHDA and CDR2 SQIVND (reference sequence). V gave up 3 bases and J gave up 11 bases, with 13 bases separating them. The CDR3 here is CASSMLQGEAFF. The DNA for the CDR3 is TGTGCCAGTAGTATGTTACAAGGTGAGGCTTTCTTT. Using reference TRBV19 and TRBJ1-1 for the parts outside the CDR3, the full variable domain is DGGITQSPKYLFRKEGQNVTLSCEQNLNHDAMYWYRQDPGQGLRLIYYSQIVNDFQKGDIAEGYSVSREKKESFPLTVTSAQKNPTAFYLCASSMLQGEAFFGQGTRLTVV.

The rearrangement uses TRBV27 and TRBJ1-2; D gene unclear. With 5 bases removed from V and 6 bases from J, the gap between germline ends came to 10 bases. Germline loops: CDR1 MNHEY, CDR2 SMNVEV (reference sequence). The CDR3 covers 12 residues. CDR3 protein: CASSKGPDGYTF. CDR3 nucleotide sequence: TGTGCCAGCAGTAAAGGGCCAGATGGCTACACCTTC.

The V call is TRBV5-5, the J call TRBJ2-5; perhaps TRBD2 as D (7 bases). Per the germline V gene, CDR1 is SGHKS and CDR2 is YYEKEE (reference sequence). Trimming took off 3 bases at V and 4 bases at J, with 13 bases between the two ends. The CDR3 runs 14 residues. DNA for the CDR3: TGTGCCAGCAGCTCCCTGGGGGGGCCAGAGACCCAGTACTTC. Amino acids: CASSSLGGPETQYF.

The CDR3 DNA sequence: TGTGCCAGCAGCTTAAGTAGCTACACCGGGGAGCTGTTTTTT. Translated, it gives CASSLSSYTGELFF. The J gene is TRBJ2-2, the V gene TRBV7-2, with D hard to call. Germline-derived CDR1 and CDR2 are SGHTA and FQGNSA. CDR3 length: 14 amino acids. Deletions cut 2 bases from V and 3 bases from J, with 7 bases between.

A remark on this clone: This specimen includes other DNA sequences encoding the same CDR3. This chain links TRBV29-1 with TRBJ2-5; 16 bases agree with TRBD2. The germline V gene encodes CDR1 SQVTM and CDR2 ANQGSEA. This CDR3 has 17 residues. The junction had 10 bases not matched to a gene; V was cut back by 7 bases and J by 2 bases. The CDR3 nucleotides read TGCAGCGGACGGGGACTAGCGGGGGGGGCTCGGCAAGAGACCCAGTACTTC. Translation: CSGRGLAGGARQETQYF.

The J gene is TRBJ2-1, the V gene TRBV10-1; D not resolved. Trimming removed 10 bases at V and 0 bases at J, with 7 bases between. This CDR3 contains 12 residues. The germline CDR1 and CDR2 sequences are WNHNN and SYGVQD (reference sequence). In nucleotides, the CDR3 is TGCGCCATAAGGAGCTCCTACAATGAGCAGTTCTTC. This encodes CAIRSSYNEQFF.

This clone showed up just once. This chain connects TRBV30 to TRBJ1-5; D uncertain. The CDR3 consists of 12 residues. V was trimmed by 4 bases and J by 9 bases, leaving 13 bases between them. Germline CDR1 and CDR2: GTSNPN and SVGIG (reference sequence). CDR3 loop: CAWTPLRRPQHF. CDR3 DNA: TGTGCCTGGACACCCCTGAGGCGGCCCCAGCATTTT.

The CDR3 region has the DNA TGCGCCAGCAGCCCCTCTATGAGTTCCGAGCCACCCGGGGAGCTGTTTTTT. Translated, it gives CASSPSMSSEPPGELFF. The chain carries TRBV5-1 and TRBJ2-2, with unresolved D. Trimming stripped 4 bases from V and 6 bases from J, with 22 bases between. The CDR3 sequence is 17 residues long. Per the germline V gene, CDR1 is SGHRS and CDR2 is YFSETQ. The full variable domain, with the rest looked up from reference TRBV5-1 and TRBJ2-2, is KAGVTQTPRYLIKTRGQQVTLSCSPISGHRSVSWYQQTPGQGLQFLFEYFSETQRNKGNFPGRFSGRQFSNSRSEMNVSTLELGDSALYLCASSPSMSSEPPGELFFGEGSRLTVL.

V gene TRBV5-5 combines with J gene TRBJ1-1; D remains unclear. Trimming took off 0 bases at V and 0 bases at J, with 6 bases between the two ends. The CDR3 spans 14 residues. Germline V lookup: CDR1 SGHKS, CDR2 YYEKEE (reference sequence). CDR3 nucleotides: TGTGCCAGCAGCTTGGGGGCCATGAACACTGAAGCTTTCTTT. Encoded protein: CASSLGAMNTEAFF.